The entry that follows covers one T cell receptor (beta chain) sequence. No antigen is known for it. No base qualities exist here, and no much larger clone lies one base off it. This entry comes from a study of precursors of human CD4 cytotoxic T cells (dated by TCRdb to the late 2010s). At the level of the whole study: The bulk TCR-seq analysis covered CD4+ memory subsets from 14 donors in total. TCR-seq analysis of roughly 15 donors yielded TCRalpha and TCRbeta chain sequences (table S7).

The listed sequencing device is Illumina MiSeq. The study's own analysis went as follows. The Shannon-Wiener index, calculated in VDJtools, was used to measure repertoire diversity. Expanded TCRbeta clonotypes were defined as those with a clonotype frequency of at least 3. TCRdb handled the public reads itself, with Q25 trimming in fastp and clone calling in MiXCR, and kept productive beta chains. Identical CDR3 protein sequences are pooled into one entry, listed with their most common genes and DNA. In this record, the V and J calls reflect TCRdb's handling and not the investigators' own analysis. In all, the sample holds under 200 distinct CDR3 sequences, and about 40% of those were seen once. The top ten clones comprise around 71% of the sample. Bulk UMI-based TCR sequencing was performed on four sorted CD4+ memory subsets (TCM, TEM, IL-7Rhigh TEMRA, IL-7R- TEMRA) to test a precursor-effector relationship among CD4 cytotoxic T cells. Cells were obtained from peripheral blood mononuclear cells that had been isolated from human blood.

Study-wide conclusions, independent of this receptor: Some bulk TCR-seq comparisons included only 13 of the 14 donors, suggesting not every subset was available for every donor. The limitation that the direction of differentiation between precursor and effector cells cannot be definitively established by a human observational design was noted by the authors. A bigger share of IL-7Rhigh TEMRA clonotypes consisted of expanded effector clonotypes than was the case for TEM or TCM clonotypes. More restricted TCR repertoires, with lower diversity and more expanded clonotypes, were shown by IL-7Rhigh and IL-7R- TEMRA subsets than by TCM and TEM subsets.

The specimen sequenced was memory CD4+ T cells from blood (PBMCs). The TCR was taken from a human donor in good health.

The CDR3 region has the sequence CASKRLGDQPQHF. The nucleotide sequence reads TGTGCCAGCAAGAGATTGGGGGATCAGCCCCAGCATTTT. The sequence links TRBV6-5 to TRBJ1-5, with a weak D call of TRBD1 (5 bases match). Based on the germline V gene, the CDR1 and CDR2 sequences are MNHEY and SVGAGI. From cysteine to phenylalanine, the CDR3 is 13 amino acids long. Just the 39-base CDR3 DNA is kept, in frame starting at base 1. V is pared back by 7 bases and J by 5 bases, with 12 bases lying between the germline termini.